This T cell receptor beta chain is drawn from a study of beta chain features in type 1 diabetes. At the level of the study: No patient-donor differences in age, gender, total cells or subset yield.

The entirety of the isolated RNA underwent reverse transcription, so expressed TCRB transcripts were sequenced. The assay was immunoSEQ multiplex PCR, and TCRdb's table has in-frame clones only and misses some. The sample has hundreds of thousands of clones; about an eighth are singletons. Study results and caveats: People with Type 1 diabetes carried modestly yet significantly shorter TCRB CDR3s in all four CD4+ subsets.

CD4+ naive, central memory, regulatory and stem cell-like memory subsets were isolated by sorting on CD45RO/CCR7/CD25/CD127/CD95/CD27. Only a few counts were recorded for this clone. Its antigen is not identified. Other DNA sequences in the same sample also yield this CDR3. The sequence derives from a man between 18 and 35 years old with type 1 diabetes. Sequenced input: naive CD4+ T cells from blood.

The CDR3 DNA sequence: TGTGCCATCAGCGGGACAGGGGGCCGCAATCAGCCCCAGCATTTT. Its translation: CAISGTGGRNQPQHF. This sequence joins TRBV10-3 and TRBJ1-5, with 12 bases aligning to TRBD1. CDR1 ENHRY and CDR2 SYGVKD come from the germline V gene. The V segment lost 6 bases and the J segment 2 bases; nucleotides outside the gene matches: 2. CDR3 length equals 15 residues.